This record looks at one T cell receptor beta chain sequence and its context. Antigen: not known. Between the trimmed V and J ends, which lost 0 bases and 0 bases, there was a span of 8 bases. Germline V gives CDR1 MNHEY, CDR2 SVGAGI. The CDR3 is 15 residues long. This sample was taken from a study of T cell responses to AZD1222 COVID-19 vaccine. Study in general: Second doses that came at about 4 or about 12 weeks were put together.

The method was immunoSEQ multiplex PCR; TCRdb's version includes in-frame clones alone and lacks a portion of them. The sample consists of 120,000 to 150,000 clones, approximately 88% of them appearing once. Study-wide points: Among those given AZD1222, only five or six were seropositive at baseline. Donors, mostly white British, included more females; clonal diversity was possibly underestimated. Per reports, nearly half of all spike-specific TCRs target regions that are unmutated in variants.

The chain carries TRBV6-5 and TRBJ1-2; D unresolved. The source material was peripheral blood, sampled on day 0 of AZD1222 vaccination. This receptor was obtained from an adult in good health. The CDR3 sequence: CASSYSKGSNYGYTF. The CDR3 DNA reads TGTGCCAGCAGTTACTCGAAGGGTTCTAACTATGGCTACACCTTC.